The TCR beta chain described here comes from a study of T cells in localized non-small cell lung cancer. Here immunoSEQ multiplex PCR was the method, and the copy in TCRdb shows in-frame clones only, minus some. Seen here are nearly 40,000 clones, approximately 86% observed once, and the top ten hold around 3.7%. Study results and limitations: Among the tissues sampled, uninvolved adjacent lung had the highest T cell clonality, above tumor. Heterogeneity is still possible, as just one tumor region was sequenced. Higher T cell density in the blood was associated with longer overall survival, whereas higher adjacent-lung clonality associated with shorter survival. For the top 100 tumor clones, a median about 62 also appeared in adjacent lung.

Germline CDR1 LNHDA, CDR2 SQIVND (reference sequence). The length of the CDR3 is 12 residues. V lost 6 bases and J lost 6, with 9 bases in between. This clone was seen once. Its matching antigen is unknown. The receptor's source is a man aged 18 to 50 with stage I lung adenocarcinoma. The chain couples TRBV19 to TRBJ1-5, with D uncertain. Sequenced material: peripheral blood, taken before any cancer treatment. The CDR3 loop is CASRQGFQPQHF. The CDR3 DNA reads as TGTGCCAGTAGGCAAGGGTTTCAGCCCCAGCATTTT.